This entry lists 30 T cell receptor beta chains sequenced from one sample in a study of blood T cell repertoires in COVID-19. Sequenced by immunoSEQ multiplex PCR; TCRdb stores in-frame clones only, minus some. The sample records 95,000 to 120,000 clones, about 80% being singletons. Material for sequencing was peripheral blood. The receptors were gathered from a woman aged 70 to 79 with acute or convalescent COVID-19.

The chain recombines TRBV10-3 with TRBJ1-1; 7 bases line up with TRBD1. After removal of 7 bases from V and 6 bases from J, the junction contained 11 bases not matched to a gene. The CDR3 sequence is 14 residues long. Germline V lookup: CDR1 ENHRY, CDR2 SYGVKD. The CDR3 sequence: CAINREGGGSEAFF. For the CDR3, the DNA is TGTGCCATCAATCGGGAAGGGGGCGGGTCTGAAGCTTTCTTT.

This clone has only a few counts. CDR3 loop: CASRETGKGEQFF. In nucleotides, the CDR3 is TGTGCCAGCAGGGAGACAGGGAAAGGTGAGCAGTTCTTC. The V and J genes are TRBV27 and TRBJ2-1; 7 bases are a match to TRBD1. V gave up 6 bases and J gave up 9 bases; unmatched junction bases: 8. The V gene's germline CDR1 is MNHEY and CDR2 SMNVEV (reference sequence). The CDR3 runs 13 residues.

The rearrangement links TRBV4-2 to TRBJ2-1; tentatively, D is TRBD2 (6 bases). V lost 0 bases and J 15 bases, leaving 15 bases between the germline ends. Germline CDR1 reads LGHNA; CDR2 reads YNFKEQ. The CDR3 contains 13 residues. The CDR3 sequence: CASSQDRLGRVFF. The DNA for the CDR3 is TGTGCCAGCAGCCAAGATCGACTAGGAAGGGTGTTCTTC.

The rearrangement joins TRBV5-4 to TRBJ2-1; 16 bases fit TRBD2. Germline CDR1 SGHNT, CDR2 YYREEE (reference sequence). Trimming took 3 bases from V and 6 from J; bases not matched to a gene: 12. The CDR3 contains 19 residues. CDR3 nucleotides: TGTGCCAGCAGCTCTCGTCCCGGGACTAGCGGGGGGGCCACCAATGAGCAGTTCTTC. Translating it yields CASSSRPGTSGGATNEQFF.

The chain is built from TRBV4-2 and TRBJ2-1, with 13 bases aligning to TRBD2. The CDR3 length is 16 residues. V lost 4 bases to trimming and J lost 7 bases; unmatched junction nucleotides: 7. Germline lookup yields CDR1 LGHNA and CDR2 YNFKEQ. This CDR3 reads CASSLDGTSGTNEQFF. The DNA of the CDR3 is TGTGCCAGCAGCCTAGACGGGACTAGCGGGACGAATGAGCAGTTCTTC.

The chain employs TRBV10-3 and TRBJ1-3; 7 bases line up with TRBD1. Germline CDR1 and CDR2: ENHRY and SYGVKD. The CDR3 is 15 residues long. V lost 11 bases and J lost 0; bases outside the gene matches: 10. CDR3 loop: CALSGTALSGNTIYF. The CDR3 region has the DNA TGTGCCTTGTCCGGGACAGCGCTCTCTGGAAACACCATATATTTT.

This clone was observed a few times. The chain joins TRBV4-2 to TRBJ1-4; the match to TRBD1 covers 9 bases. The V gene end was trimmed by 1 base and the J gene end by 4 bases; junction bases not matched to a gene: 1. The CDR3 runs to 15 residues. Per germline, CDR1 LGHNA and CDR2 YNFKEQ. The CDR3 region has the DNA TGTGCCAGCAGCCAAGGGACAGGGGTTAATGAAAAACTGTTTTTT. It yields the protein CASSQGTGVNEKLFF.

This CDR3 reads CATSREQGGTGELFF. The DNA of the CDR3 is TGTGCCACCAGCAGAGAACAGGGTGGAACCGGGGAGCTGTTTTTT. J is TRBJ2-2 and V is TRBV15; the D gene is possibly TRBD1 (6 bases). The V end was cut by 0 bases, the J end by 5 bases, with 10 bases between. The germline CDR1 and CDR2 sequences are LNHNV and YYDKDF (reference sequence). The CDR3 consists of 15 residues.

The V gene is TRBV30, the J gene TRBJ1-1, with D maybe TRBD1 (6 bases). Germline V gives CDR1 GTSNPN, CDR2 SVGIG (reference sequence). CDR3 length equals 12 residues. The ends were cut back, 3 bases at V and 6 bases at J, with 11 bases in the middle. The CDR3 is CAWRDSHAEAFF. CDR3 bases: TGTGCCTGGAGGGACAGCCATGCTGAAGCTTTCTTT.

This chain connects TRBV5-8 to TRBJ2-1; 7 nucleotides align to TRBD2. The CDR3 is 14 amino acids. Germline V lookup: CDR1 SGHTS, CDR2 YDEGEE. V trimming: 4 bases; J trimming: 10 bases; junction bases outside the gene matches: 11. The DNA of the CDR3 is TGTGCCAGCAGCCGGAGGGCCAGGGAGGGGGAGCAGTTCTTC. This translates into CASSRRAREGEQFF.

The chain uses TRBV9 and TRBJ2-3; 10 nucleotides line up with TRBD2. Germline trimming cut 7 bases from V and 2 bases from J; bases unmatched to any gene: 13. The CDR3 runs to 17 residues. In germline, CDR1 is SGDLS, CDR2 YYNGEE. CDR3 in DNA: TGTGCCAGCCAACCGGGTACTAGCGGGGCTATCACAGATACGCAGTATTTT. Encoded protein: CASQPGTSGAITDTQYF.

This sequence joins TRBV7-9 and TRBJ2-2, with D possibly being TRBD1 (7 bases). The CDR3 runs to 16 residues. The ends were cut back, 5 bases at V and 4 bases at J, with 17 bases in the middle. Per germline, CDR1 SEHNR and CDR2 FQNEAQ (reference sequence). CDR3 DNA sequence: TGTGCCAGCAGCCCCCAGGGGGGTGCCGGCACCGGGGAGCTGTTTTTT. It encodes CASSPQGGAGTGELFF.

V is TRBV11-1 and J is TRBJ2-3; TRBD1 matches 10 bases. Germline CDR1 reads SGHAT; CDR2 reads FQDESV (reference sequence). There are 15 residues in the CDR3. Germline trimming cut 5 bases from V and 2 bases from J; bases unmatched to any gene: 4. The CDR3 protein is CASSDGQGDTDTQYF. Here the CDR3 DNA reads TGTGCCAGCAGCGATGGACAGGGGGACACAGATACGCAGTATTTT.

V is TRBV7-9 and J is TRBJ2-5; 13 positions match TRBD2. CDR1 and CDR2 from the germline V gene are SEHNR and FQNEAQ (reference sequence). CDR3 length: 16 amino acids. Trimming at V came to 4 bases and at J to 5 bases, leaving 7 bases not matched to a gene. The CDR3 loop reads CASSSTSGGARETQYF. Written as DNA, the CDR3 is TGTGCCAGCAGCTCTACTAGCGGGGGGGCAAGGGAGACCCAGTACTTC.

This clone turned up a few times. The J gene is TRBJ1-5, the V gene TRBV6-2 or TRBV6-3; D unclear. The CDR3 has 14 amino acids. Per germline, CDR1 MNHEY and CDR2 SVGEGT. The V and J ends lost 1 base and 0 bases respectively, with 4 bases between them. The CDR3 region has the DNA TGTGCCAGCAGTTACTATAATAGCAATCAGCCCCAGCATTTT. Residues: CASSYYNSNQPQHF.

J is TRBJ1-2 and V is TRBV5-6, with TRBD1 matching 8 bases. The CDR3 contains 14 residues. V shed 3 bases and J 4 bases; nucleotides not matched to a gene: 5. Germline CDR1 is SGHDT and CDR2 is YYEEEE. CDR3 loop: CASSSPTGAYGYTF. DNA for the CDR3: TGTGCCAGCAGCTCCCCGACAGGGGCCTATGGCTACACCTTC.

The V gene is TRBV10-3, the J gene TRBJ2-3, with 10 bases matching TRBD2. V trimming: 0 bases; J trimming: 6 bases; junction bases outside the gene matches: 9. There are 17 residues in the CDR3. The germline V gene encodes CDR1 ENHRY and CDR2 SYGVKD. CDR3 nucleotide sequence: TGTGCCATCAGTGAGTCGGCTAGCGGGGGCCCAAAGGATACGCAGTATTTT. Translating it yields CAISESASGGPKDTQYF.

CDR3 nucleotides: TGCGCCAGCAGCGGAAGGGACAGTTCCGTGAATGAAAAACTGTTTTTT. Amino acid sequence: CASSGRDSSVNEKLFF. This sequence joins TRBV4-1 and TRBJ1-4; 7 bases line up with TRBD1. Germline-derived CDR1 and CDR2 are MGHRA and YSYEKL. The ends lost 5 bases at V and 5 bases at J; junction bases unmatched: 11. The CDR3 is made up of 16 amino acids.

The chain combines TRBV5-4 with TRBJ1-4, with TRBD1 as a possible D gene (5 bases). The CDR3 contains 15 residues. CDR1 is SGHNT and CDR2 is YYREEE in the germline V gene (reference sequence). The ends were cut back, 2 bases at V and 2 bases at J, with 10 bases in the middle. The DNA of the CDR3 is TGTGCCAGCAGCTTCGGGGGGTCGACTAATGAAAAACTGTTTTTT. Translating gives CASSFGGSTNEKLFF.

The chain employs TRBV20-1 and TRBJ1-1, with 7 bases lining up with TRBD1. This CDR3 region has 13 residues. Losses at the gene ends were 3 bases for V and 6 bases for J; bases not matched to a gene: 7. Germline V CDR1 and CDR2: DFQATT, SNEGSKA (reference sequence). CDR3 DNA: TGCAGTGCTAGTAAGGGGGCGTCCCCTGAAGCTTTCTTT. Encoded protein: CSASKGASPEAFF.

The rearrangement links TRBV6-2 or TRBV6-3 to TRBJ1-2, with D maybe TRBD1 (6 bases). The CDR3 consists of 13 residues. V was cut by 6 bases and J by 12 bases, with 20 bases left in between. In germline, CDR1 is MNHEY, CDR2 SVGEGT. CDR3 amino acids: CASSRPDYRVHTF. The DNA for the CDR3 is TGTGCCAGCAGCCGACCCGACTACAGGGTCCACACCTTC.

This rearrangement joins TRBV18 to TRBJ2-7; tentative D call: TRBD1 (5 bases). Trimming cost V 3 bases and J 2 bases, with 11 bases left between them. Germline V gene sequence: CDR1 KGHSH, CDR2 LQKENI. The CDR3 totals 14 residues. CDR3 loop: CASSPSTATYEQYF. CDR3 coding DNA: TGTGCCAGCTCACCGTCGACAGCCACCTACGAGCAGTACTTC.

This CDR3 is CASSGRMSPLHF. The CDR3 nucleotides are TGTGCCAGCAGCGGGAGAATGTCACCCCTCCACTTT. V is TRBV2 and J is TRBJ1-6, with unresolved D. The V and J ends lost 6 bases and 10 bases respectively, with 10 bases between them. Per germline, CDR1 SNHLY and CDR2 FYNNEI. The CDR3 spans 12 residues.

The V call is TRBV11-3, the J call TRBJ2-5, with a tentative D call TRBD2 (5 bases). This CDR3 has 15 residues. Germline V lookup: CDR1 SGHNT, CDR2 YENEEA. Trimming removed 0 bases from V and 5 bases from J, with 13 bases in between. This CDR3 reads CASSLESGKGETQYF. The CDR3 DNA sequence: TGTGCCAGCAGCTTAGAATCGGGGAAAGGGGAGACCCAGTACTTC.

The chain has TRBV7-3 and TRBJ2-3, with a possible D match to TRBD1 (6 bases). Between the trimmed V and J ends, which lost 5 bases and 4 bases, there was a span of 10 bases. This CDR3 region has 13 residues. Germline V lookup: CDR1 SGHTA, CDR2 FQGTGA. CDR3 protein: CASSITGSDTQYF. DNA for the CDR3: TGTGCCAGCAGCATCACAGGGTCAGATACGCAGTATTTT.

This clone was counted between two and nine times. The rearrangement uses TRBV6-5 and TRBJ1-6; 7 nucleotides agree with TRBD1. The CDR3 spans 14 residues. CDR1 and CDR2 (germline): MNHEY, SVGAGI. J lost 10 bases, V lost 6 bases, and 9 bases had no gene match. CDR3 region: CASRPQGDWSPLHF. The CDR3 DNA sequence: TGTGCCAGCAGACCTCAGGGGGATTGGTCACCCCTCCACTTT.

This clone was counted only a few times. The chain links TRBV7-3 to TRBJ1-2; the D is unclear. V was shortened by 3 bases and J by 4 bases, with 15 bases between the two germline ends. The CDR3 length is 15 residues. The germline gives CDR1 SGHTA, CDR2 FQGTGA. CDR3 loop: CASSFGQGSPYGYTF. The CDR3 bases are TGTGCCAGCAGCTTCGGGCAAGGGAGCCCCTATGGCTACACCTTC.

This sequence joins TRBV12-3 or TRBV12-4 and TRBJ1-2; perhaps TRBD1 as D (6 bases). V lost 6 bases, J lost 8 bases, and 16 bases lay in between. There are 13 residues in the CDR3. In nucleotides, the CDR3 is TGTGCCAGCAGCCTCCTACAGGGAAGGGGCTACACCTTC. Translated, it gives CASSLLQGRGYTF.

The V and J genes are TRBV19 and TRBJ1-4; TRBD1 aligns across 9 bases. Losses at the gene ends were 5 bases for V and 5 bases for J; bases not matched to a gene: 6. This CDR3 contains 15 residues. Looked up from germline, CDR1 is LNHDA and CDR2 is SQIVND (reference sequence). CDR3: CASSWGGQGNEKLFF. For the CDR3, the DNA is TGTGCCAGTAGTTGGGGTGGACAGGGGAATGAAAAACTGTTTTTT.

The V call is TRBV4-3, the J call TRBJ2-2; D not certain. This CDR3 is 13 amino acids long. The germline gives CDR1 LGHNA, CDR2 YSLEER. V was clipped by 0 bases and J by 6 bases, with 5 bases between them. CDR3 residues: CASSQEAPGELFF. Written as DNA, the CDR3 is TGCGCCAGCAGCCAAGAAGCACCCGGGGAGCTGTTTTTT.